The present T cell receptor (beta chain) was sequenced within a study of identifying expanded T cells in peripheral blood. Overall study results and limits: Two-week clone count variance significantly increased as total template count grew.

The method was immunoSEQ multiplex PCR; TCRdb's version includes in-frame clones alone and lacks a portion of them. The sample holds around 94,000 clones, 70% to 90% seen once. Trimming shortened V by 4 bases and J by 7 bases, and 17 bases separated the two germline ends. Germline CDR1 reads SGHDT; CDR2 reads YYEEEE. The CDR3 contains 14 residues. Of note for this clone: The target antigen is unknown.

The V and J genes are TRBV5-6 and TRBJ1-2; D is undetermined. This TCR was recovered from a person aged 18-70 years in good health. Sequenced sample: blood. The CDR3 bases are TGTGCCAGCAGCCCCTATTCCCGTTTGGGTGGCTACACCTTC. Its protein product is CASSPYSRLGGYTF.